What follows are 23 T cell receptor beta chains derived from one specimen sequenced in a study of shared clonotypes between healthy human individuals. Libraries were prepared by immunoSEQ multiplex PCR; TCRdb keeps only in-frame clonotypes and omits some of them. Here the sample spans around 550,000 clones, approximately 95% being singletons. CD8 cells regarded as naive lacked CD45RO, were positively chosen for CCR7, and omitted terminally differentiated effector memory CD45RA+ cells. Sequenced material: naive CD8+ T cells sorted from blood. The source of these receptors is a woman between 25 and 40 years old in good health.

The chain combines TRBV6-1 with TRBJ2-1; 12 bases line up with TRBD2. The ends lost 4 bases at V and 4 bases at J; junction bases unmatched: 14. Germline lookup yields CDR1 MNHNS and CDR2 SASEGT. The CDR3 runs 19 residues. CDR3 DNA sequence: TGTGCCAGCAGTGGATCGACTAGCGGGAGCCCCGAAGATTACAATGAGCAGTTCTTC. It translates to CASSGSTSGSPEDYNEQFF.

The chain is built from TRBV29-1 and TRBJ1-3; 9 nucleotides line up with TRBD1. The CDR3 is 13 amino acids. CDR1 is SQVTM, CDR2 ANQGSEA, per germline. V shed 3 bases and J 4 bases; nucleotides not matched to a gene: 1. This CDR3 is CSVEGTGGNTIYF. CDR3 sequence (DNA): TGCAGCGTTGAGGGGACAGGGGGAAACACCATATATTTT.

The chain recombines TRBV5-6 with TRBJ1-1; D may be TRBD1 (6 bases). Per germline, CDR1 SGHDT and CDR2 YYEEEE. Trimming removed 4 bases from V and 6 bases from J, with 13 bases in between. The CDR3 totals 13 residues. The CDR3 DNA is TGTGCCAGCAGCGCGACGGGGGCAGCTGAAGCTTTCTTT. This codes for CASSATGAAEAFF. The variable domain in full, completed from reference TRBV5-6 and TRBJ1-1, reads DAGVTQSPTHLIKTRGQQVTLRCSPKSGHDTVSWYQQALGQGPQFIFQYYEEEERQRGNFPDRFSGHQFPNYSSELNVNALLLGDSALYLCASSATGAAEAFFGQGTRLTVV.

The chain recombines TRBV7-6 with TRBJ2-3; possibly TRBD2 for D (6 bases). The CDR3 is made up of 15 amino acids. The V gene lost 1 base and the J gene lost 1 base, with 9 bases spanning the gap. Germline values: CDR1 SGHVS, CDR2 FNYEAQ. The CDR3 loop is CASSLVSGGTDTQYF. The CDR3 DNA reads TGTGCCAGCAGCTTAGTATCGGGGGGCACAGATACGCAGTATTTT.

This chain uses TRBV7-6 with TRBJ2-2, with 7 bases matching TRBD1. This CDR3 comprises 16 residues. V lost 5 bases to trimming and J lost 0 bases; unmatched junction nucleotides: 6. Germline V gene sequence: CDR1 SGHVS, CDR2 FNYEAQ. The CDR3 sequence is CASSPGQTANTGELFF. As DNA, the CDR3 is TGTGCCAGCAGCCCGGGACAGACCGCGAACACCGGGGAGCTGTTTTTT.

The CDR3 nucleotides are TGTGCCAGCAGGGAAAAACCCTCAGATACGCAGTATTTT. Amino acid sequence: CASREKPSDTQYF. This chain links TRBV27 with TRBJ2-3, with D unresolved. Between the trimmed V and J ends, which lost 6 bases and 4 bases, there was a span of 11 bases. The CDR3 has 13 amino acids. CDR1 and CDR2 (germline): MNHEY, SMNVEV (reference sequence).

The chain recombines TRBV18 with TRBJ2-7; 7 bases are a match to TRBD1. The V gene's germline CDR1 is KGHSH and CDR2 LQKENI. The V gene end was trimmed by 8 bases and the J gene end by 0 bases; junction bases not matched to a gene: 4. There are 13 residues in the CDR3. CDR3 amino acids: CASPRDSSYEQYF. As DNA, the CDR3 is TGTGCCAGCCCACGGGACAGCTCCTACGAGCAGTACTTC. Full variable domain (rest looked up from reference TRBV18 and TRBJ2-7): NAGVMQNPRHLVRRRGQEARLRCSPMKGHSHVYWYRQLPEEGLKFMVYLQKENIIDESGMPKERFSAEFPKEGPSILRIQQVVRGDSAAYFCASPRDSSYEQYFGPGTRLTVT.

This chain uses TRBV9 with TRBJ1-5, with a tentative D call TRBD1 (6 bases). V lost 4 bases and J 5 bases, leaving 13 bases between the germline ends. This CDR3 has 14 residues. Germline V CDR1 and CDR2: SGDLS, YYNGEE. As DNA, the CDR3 is TGTGCCAGCAGCCCAGAAGGGGGGGATCAGCCCCAGCATTTT. It translates to CASSPEGGDQPQHF.

The chain uses TRBV9 and TRBJ2-7; 9 positions match TRBD2. The CDR3 has 15 residues. CDR1 and CDR2 from the germline V gene are SGDLS and YYNGEE. J gave up 4 bases and V 4 bases, and 9 bases lay outside the gene matches. As DNA, the CDR3 is TGTGCCAGCAGCCCGACCGCGACTAGCGGTTACGAGCAGTACTTC. It encodes CASSPTATSGYEQYF.

The rearrangement joins TRBV5-1 to TRBJ2-1; D possibly corresponds to TRBD1 (6 bases). V shed 0 bases and J shed 1 base, with 11 bases lying between them. The CDR3 has 16 residues. Germline V CDR1 and CDR2: SGHRS, YFSETQ. The CDR3 spells CASSLEGHSSYNEQFF. CDR3 bases: TGCGCCAGCAGCTTGGAGGGACACAGTTCCTACAATGAGCAGTTCTTC.

The V gene is TRBV9, the J gene TRBJ2-5, with D hard to call. V was cut by 4 bases and J by 5 bases, with 12 bases left in between. The CDR3 has 13 residues. Germline CDR1 is SGDLS and CDR2 is YYNGEE. CDR3 amino acids: CASSPPLGETQYF. CDR3 bases: TGTGCCAGCAGCCCACCCCTAGGGGAGACCCAGTACTTC.

The V and J genes are TRBV27 and TRBJ2-7; the match to TRBD1 covers 10 bases. The trim removed 5 bases at V and 1 base at J, leaving 2 bases unmatched. CDR3 length: 14 amino acids. Germline V gene lookup returns CDR1 MNHEY and CDR2 SMNVEV (reference sequence). Here the CDR3 DNA reads TGTGCCAGCAGTAGGGGACAGGGGTCCTACGAGCAGTACTTC. It yields the protein CASSRGQGSYEQYF.

V is TRBV11-2 and J is TRBJ2-5, with 7 bases that match TRBD2. CDR1 and CDR2 from the germline V gene are SGHAT and FQNNGV. The J segment lost 6 bases and the V segment lost 1 base, leaving 11 bases of the junction unmatched. This CDR3 has 16 amino acids. The CDR3: CASSLGLGGPGKTQYF. The CDR3 DNA is TGTGCCAGCAGCTTAGGGTTGGGAGGGCCAGGGAAGACCCAGTACTTC.

The rearrangement uses TRBV11-2 and TRBJ2-7; D might be TRBD1 or TRBD2, each matching 5 bases. CDR3 length equals 13 residues. Germline CDR1 reads SGHAT; CDR2 reads FQNNGV. V lost 4 bases and J 2 bases, leaving 9 bases between the germline ends. CDR3 DNA: TGTGCCAGCAGCTGGGACCTCACCTACGAGCAGTACTTC. It is translated as CASSWDLTYEQYF.

V gene TRBV15 combines with J gene TRBJ2-1, with D possibly being TRBD2 (6 bases). Germline V gene sequence: CDR1 LNHNV, CDR2 YYDKDF (reference sequence). This CDR3 has 13 amino acids. Trimming took off 8 bases at V and 6 bases at J, with 14 bases between the two ends. The CDR3 region has the DNA TGTGCCACCGCGGGACTGCGGGCCAATGAGCAGTTCTTC. This encodes CATAGLRANEQFF.

V and J are TRBV28 and TRBJ2-1, with 8 positions matching TRBD2. Germline values: CDR1 MDHEN, CDR2 SYDVKM. Trimming at V came to 11 bases and at J to 8 bases, leaving 11 bases not matched to a gene. The CDR3 totals 13 residues. CDR3: CASLRGGSDEQFF. The CDR3 DNA follows: TGTGCCTCCCTACGCGGGGGGAGCGATGAGCAGTTCTTC.

The chain links TRBV13 to TRBJ2-7; 11 nucleotides agree with TRBD2. Germline V gene sequence: CDR1 PRHDT, CDR2 FYEKMQ (reference sequence). The CDR3 consists of 18 residues. J gave up 7 bases and V 5 bases, and 19 bases lay outside the gene matches. The DNA of the CDR3 is TGTGCCAGCAGCCCATCGGGGCTTTTGACTAGCGGGGCTGGGGAGCAGTACTTC. It translates to CASSPSGLLTSGAGEQYF. Filled out from reference TRBV13 and TRBJ2-7, the complete variable domain reads AAGVIQSPRHLIKEKRETATLKCYPIPRHDTVYWYQQGPGQDPQFLISFYEKMQSDKGSIPDRFSAQQFSDYHSELNMSSLELGDSALYFCASSPSGLLTSGAGEQYFGPGTRLTVT.

The rearrangement uses TRBV29-1 and TRBJ2-1; 11 positions agree with TRBD2. V lost 6 bases and J lost 9; bases outside the gene matches: 10. The CDR3 has 14 residues. CDR1 and CDR2 (germline): SQVTM, ANQGSEA. The CDR3 DNA follows: TGCAGCGTCCCACATAGCGGGAGGGCCAGTGAGCAGTTCTTC. Amino acid sequence: CSVPHSGRASEQFF.

This clone was found once. The chain combines TRBV29-1 with TRBJ2-2; D possibly corresponds to TRBD2 (6 bases). This CDR3 comprises 15 residues. The germline V gene encodes CDR1 SQVTM and CDR2 ANQGSEA. Between the trimmed V and J ends, which lost 6 bases and 3 bases, there was a span of 17 bases. DNA for the CDR3: TGCAGCGTCGGACCCTACGGGGAGGACACCGGGGAGCTGTTTTTT. Protein: CSVGPYGEDTGELFF.

V is TRBV2 and J is TRBJ2-7; 7 nucleotides agree with TRBD2. The CDR3 is made up of 15 amino acids. The V segment lost 1 base and the J segment 3 bases; nucleotides outside the gene matches: 6. Germline CDR1 reads SNHLY; CDR2 reads FYNNEI. The CDR3 region is CASSEGAGDIYEQYF. The CDR3 region has the DNA TGTGCCAGCAGTGAAGGGGCGGGAGATATCTACGAGCAGTACTTC.

The rearrangement uses TRBV11-2 and TRBJ1-1; no definite D call. The CDR3 sequence is 14 residues long. The ends were cut back, 1 base at V and 3 bases at J, with 9 bases in the middle. The germline V gene encodes CDR1 SGHAT and CDR2 FQNNGV. The CDR3 region is CASSLAGADTEAFF. The DNA of the CDR3 is TGTGCCAGCAGCTTAGCGGGCGCGGACACTGAAGCTTTCTTT. Based on the CDR3 plus reference TRBV11-2 and TRBJ1-1, the full variable domain is EAGVAQSPRYKIIEKRQSVAFWCNPISGHATLYWYQQILGQGPKLLIQFQNNGVVDDSQLPKDRFSAERLKGVDSTLKIQPAKLEDSAVYLCASSLAGADTEAFFGQGTRLTVV.

The V gene is TRBV28, the J gene TRBJ1-3; a possible D gene is TRBD1 (6 bases). Trimming took off 5 bases at V and 0 bases at J, with 11 bases between the two ends. The CDR3 sequence is 15 residues long. Germline values: CDR1 MDHEN, CDR2 SYDVKM. Here the CDR3 reads CASSNTGSSGNTIYF. CDR3 DNA: TGTGCCAGCAGTAACACAGGGAGCTCTGGAAACACCATATATTTT.

A remark on this clone: This sample includes further DNA sequences coding for the same CDR3. V gene TRBV7-9 combines with J gene TRBJ2-7; D not certain. The CDR3 loop spans 11 amino acids. Per germline, CDR1 SEHNR and CDR2 FQNEAQ (reference sequence). The ends were cut back, 3 bases at V and 4 bases at J, with 4 bases in the middle. The DNA for the CDR3 is TGTGCCAGCAGCTTTTCATACGAGCAGTACTTC. Translating it yields CASSFSYEQYF.